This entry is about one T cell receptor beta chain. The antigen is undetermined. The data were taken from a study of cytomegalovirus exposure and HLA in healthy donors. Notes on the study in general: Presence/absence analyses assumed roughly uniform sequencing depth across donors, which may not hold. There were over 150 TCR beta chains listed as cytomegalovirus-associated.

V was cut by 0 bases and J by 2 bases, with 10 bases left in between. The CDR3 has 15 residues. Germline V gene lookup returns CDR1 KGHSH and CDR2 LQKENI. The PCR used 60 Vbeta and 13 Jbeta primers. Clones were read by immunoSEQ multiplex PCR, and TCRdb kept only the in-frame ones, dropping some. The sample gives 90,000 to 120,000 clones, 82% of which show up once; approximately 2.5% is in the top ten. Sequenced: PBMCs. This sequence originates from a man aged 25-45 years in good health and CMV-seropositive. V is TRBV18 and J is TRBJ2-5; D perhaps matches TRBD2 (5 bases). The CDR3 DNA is TGTGCCAGCTCACCACCCAGCGGTTCGCAAGAGACCCAGTACTTC. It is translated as CASSPPSGSQETQYF. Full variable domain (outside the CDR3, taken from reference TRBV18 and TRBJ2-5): NAGVMQNPRHLVRRRGQEARLRCSPMKGHSHVYWYRQLPEEGLKFMVYLQKENIIDESGMPKERFSAEFPKEGPSILRIQQVVRGDSAAYFCASSPPSGSQETQYFGPGTRLLVL.